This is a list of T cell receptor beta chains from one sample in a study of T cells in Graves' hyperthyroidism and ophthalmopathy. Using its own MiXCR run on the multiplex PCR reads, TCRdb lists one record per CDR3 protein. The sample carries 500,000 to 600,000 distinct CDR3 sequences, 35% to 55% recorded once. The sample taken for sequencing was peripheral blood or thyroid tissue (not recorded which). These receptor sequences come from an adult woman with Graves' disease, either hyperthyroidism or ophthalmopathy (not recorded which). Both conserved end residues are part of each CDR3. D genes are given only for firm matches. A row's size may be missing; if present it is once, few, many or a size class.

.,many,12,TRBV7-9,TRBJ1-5,CASGTINQPQHF,TGTGCTAGCGGGACAATCAATCAGCCCCAGCATTTT
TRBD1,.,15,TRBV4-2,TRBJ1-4,CASSQEGQGNEKLFF,TGTGCCAGCAGCCAAGAGGGACAGGGGAATGAAAAACTGTTTTTT
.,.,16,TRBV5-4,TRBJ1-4,CASSSGGFATNEKLFF,TGTGCCAGCAGCTCCGGTGGCTTTGCAACTAATGAAAAACTGTTTTTT
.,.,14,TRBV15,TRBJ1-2,CATSGARINYGYTF,TGTGCCACCAGCGGGGCCAGGATTAACTATGGCTACACCTTC
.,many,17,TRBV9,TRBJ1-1,CASSVSPETGYGTEAFF,TGTGCCAGCAGCGTAAGTCCCGAGACGGGGTACGGCACTGAAGCTTTCTTT
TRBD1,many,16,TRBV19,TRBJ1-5,CASSIGRTGRNQPQHF,TGTGCCAGTAGTATTGGTCGGACAGGTCGAAATCAGCCCCAGCATTTT
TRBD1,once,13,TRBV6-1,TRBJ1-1,CAAAGQGVSEAFF,TGTGCCGCAGCCGGACAGGGGGTCTCTGAAGCTTTCTTT
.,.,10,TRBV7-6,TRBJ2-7,CASSQHEQYF,TGTGCCAGCAGCCAACACGAGCAGTACTTC
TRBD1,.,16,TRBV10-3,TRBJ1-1,CAISGAAGGNDTEAFF,TGTGCCATCAGTGGGGCGGCAGGGGGGAACGACACTGAAGCTTTCTTT
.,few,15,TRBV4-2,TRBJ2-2,CASSQDPRNTGELFF,TGTGCCAGCAGCCAAGATCCTCGGAACACCGGGGAGCTGTTTTTT
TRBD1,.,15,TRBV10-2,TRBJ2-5,CASRATGGIQGAQYF,TGCGCCAGCAGGGCGACAGGGGGGATTCAGGGGGCCCAGTACTTC
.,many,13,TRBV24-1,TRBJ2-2,CATEESNTGELFF,TGTGCCACCGAGGAGTCTAACACCGGGGAGCTGTTTTTT
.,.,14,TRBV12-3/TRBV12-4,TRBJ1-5,CASSPVSQNQPQHF,TGTGCCAGCAGCCCCGTAAGCCAGAATCAGCCCCAGCATTTT
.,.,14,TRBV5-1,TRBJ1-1,CASSPGSGDTEAFF,TGCGCCAGCAGCCCAGGTTCCGGGGACACTGAAGCTTTCTTT
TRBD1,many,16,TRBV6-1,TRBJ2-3,CASSTRDRGRPDTQYF,TGTGCCAGCAGTACACGGGACAGGGGGCGCCCAGATACGCAGTATTTT
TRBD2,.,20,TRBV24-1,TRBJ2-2,CATSDPRKAGGPTNTGELFF,TGTGCCACCAGTGATCCCCGTAAGGCGGGAGGGCCAACGAACACCGGGGAGCTGTTTTTT
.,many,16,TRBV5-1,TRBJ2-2,CASSFNRVANTGELFF,TGCGCCAGCAGCTTCAACAGGGTGGCGAACACCGGGGAGCTGTTTTTT
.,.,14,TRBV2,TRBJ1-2,CASREREGTYGYTF,TGTGCCAGCAGGGAGAGGGAGGGGACTTATGGCTACACCTTC
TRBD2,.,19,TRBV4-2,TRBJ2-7,CASSQGSLAGVGFLYEQYF,TGTGCCAGCAGCCAAGGGTCCCTAGCGGGAGTCGGCTTCCTCTACGAGCAGTACTTC
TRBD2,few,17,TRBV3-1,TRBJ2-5,CASSQDETGLAAETQYF,TGTGCCAGCAGCCAAGATGAGACGGGACTAGCGGCAGAGACCCAGTACTTC
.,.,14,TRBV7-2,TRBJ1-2,CASSSRVLDYGYTF,TGTGCCAGCAGCTCCAGGGTACTGGACTATGGCTACACCTTC
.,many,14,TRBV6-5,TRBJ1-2,CASSYSDTNDGYTF,TGTGCCAGCAGTTACTCGGACACAAATGATGGCTACACCTTC
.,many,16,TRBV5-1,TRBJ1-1,CASSLDRGPSNTEAFF,TGCGCCAGCAGCTTGGACCGGGGACCGTCGAACACTGAAGCTTTCTTT
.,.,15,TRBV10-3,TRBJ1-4,CAISRDTYGNEKLFF,TGTGCCATCAGCCGCGACACCTATGGTAATGAAAAACTGTTTTTT
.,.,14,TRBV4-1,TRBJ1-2,CASSQGGLYTGYTF,TGCGCCAGCAGCCAAGGCGGACTATATACTGGCTACACCTTC
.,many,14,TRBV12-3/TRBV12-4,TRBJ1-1,CASSAGHSNTEAFF,TGTGCCAGCAGTGCAGGACACTCGAACACTGAAGCTTTCTTT
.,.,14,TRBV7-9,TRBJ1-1,CASSPWDIGPEAFF,TGTGCCAGCAGCCCCTGGGACATCGGTCCTGAAGCTTTCTTT
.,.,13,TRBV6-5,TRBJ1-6,CASSYWGNSPLHF,TGTGCCAGCAGTTACTGGGGCAATTCACCCCTCCACTTT
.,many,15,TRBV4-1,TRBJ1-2,CASSLPPPGGYGYTF,TGCGCCAGCAGCCTACCGCCACCGGGTGGGTATGGCTACACCTTC
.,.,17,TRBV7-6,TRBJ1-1,CASSLVLPGPTNTEAFF,TGTGCCAGCAGCTTAGTACTTCCGGGTCCCACGAACACTGAAGCTTTCTTT
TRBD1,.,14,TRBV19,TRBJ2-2,CASSTGQATGELFF,TGTGCCAGTAGTACCGGACAGGCCACCGGGGAGCTGTTTTTT
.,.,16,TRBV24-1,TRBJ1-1,CATSDSKGSGETEAFF,TGTGCCACCAGTGATTCAAAGGGGTCGGGGGAGACTGAAGCTTTCTTT
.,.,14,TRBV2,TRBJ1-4,CASSDTTTNEKLFF,TGTGCCAGCAGTGACACGACAACTAATGAAAAACTGTTTTTT
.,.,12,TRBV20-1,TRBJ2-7,CSARDGASEQYF,TGCAGTGCTAGAGATGGGGCTAGCGAGCAGTACTTC
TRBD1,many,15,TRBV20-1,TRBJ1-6,CSAHTGGADNSPLHF,TGCAGTGCTCACACAGGGGGCGCGGATAATTCACCCCTCCACTTT
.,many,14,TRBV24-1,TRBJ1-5,CATSDLGSRQPQHF,TGTGCCACCAGTGATTTGGGCTCGAGGCAGCCCCAGCATTTT
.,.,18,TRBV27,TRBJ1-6,CASSSLASPSSYNSPLHF,TGTGCCAGCAGTTCGTTGGCATCCCCGAGCTCCTATAATTCACCCCTCCACTTT
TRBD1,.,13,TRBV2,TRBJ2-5,CASRDRGNEIQYF,TGTGCCAGCCGGGACAGGGGGAATGAAATCCAGTACTTC